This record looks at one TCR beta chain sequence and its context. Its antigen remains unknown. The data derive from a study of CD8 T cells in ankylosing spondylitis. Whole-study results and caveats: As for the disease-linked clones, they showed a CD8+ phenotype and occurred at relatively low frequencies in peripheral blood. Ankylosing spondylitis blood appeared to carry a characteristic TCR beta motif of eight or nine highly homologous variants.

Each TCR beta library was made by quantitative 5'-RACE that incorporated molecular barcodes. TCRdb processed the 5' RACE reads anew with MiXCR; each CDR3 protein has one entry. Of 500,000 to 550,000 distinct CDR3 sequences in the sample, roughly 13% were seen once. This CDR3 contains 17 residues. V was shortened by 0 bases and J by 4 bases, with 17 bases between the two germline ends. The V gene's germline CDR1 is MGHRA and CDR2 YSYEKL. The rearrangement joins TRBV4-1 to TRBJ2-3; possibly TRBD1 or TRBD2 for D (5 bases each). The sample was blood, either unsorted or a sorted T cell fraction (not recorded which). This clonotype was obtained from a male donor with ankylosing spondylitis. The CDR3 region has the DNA TGCGCCAGCAGCCAAGAGGCATCAGGGAGTTGGGCAGATACGCAGTATTTT. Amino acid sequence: CASSQEASGSWADTQYF.